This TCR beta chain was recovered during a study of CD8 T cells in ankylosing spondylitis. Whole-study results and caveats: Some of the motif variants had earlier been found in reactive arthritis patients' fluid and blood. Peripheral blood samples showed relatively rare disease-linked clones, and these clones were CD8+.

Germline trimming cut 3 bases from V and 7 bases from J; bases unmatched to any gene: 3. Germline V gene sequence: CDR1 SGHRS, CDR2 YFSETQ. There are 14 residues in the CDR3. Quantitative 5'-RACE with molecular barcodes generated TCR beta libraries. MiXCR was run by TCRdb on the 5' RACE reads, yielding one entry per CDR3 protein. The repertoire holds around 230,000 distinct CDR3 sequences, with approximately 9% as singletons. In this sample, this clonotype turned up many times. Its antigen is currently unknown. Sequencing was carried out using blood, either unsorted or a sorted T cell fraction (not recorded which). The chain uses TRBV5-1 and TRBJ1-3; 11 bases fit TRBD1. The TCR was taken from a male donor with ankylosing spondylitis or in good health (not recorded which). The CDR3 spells CASSWGQGENTIYF. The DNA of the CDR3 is TGCGCCAGCAGCTGGGGACAGGGGGAGAACACCATATATTTT.